The clone carrying this T cell receptor beta chain was detected a few times. Antigen: not known. Libraries for TCRalpha and TCRbeta carried sample barcodes and unique molecular identifiers via 5'RACE. TCRdb passed the 5' RACE reads through MiXCR, listing each CDR3 protein once. The sample includes 200,000 or so distinct CDR3 sequences, about 16% of them seen just once. This record comes from a study of T-cell memory formation after mild COVID-19. Study-wide background: Clustering of TCRs was largely donor specific.

Trimming removed 5 bases at V and 12 bases at J, with 11 bases between. From germline, CDR1 is SEHNR and CDR2 FQNEAQ (reference sequence). The CDR3 spans 11 residues. General study results and limits: Clones contracting across day 15 to 85 had a balanced CD4/CD8 profile; later expanding clones leaned CD4+. The CD4+ clones that contracted clustered mainly within CM and EM, and the CD8+ clones concentrated in EMRA.

V and J are TRBV7-9 and TRBJ1-5; D is undetermined. The TCR sequence derives from an adult woman who had mild COVID-19 (a few samples of this study predate the infection). Cell type and time point are not known. Sequencing input: PBMCs or a T cell subset sorted from them (not recorded which). Here the CDR3 DNA reads TGTGCCAGCAGCGGCGCCGGGAACCAGCATTTT. Residues: CASSGAGNQHF.